This T cell receptor (beta chain) was profiled in a study of blood T cell repertoires in COVID-19. Background on the study: Material from acute and convalescent COVID-19 was sourced from the United States, Italy and Spain. In each case, the material was cDNA or gDNA derived from T cells, B-cell-depleted T cells, or PBMCs.

The ends were cut back, 5 bases at V and 0 bases at J, with 11 bases in the middle. CDR3 length: 15 amino acids. Looked up from germline, CDR1 is LNHDA and CDR2 is SQIVND (reference sequence). The authors' processing: Reference gene primer amplification yielded estimated nucleated cell counts. Profiling relied on immunoSEQ multiplex PCR, and the TCRdb table lists in-frame clones only, not all of them. That table supplies the V and J calls and clone size; D and trimming were determined from the DNA. The sample lists over 85,000 clones; around nine tenths were seen once. This TCR was recovered from a man aged 35 to 55 with acute or convalescent COVID-19. J is TRBJ1-5 and V is TRBV19, with D perhaps matching TRBD1 (5 bases). The sample taken for sequencing was peripheral blood. The chain's CDR3 is CASSSQGYSNQPQHF. The CDR3 DNA reads as TGTGCCAGTAGTTCCCAGGGTTATAGCAATCAGCCCCAGCATTTT.